This T cell receptor beta chain was recorded in a study of memory CD8 T cells in hepatitis C reinfection. Study-level information: Between 3 and 8 weeks after reinfection detection, peak samples were drawn. Study observations and caveats: Five donors were too few for definitive public clonotype conclusions.

TCRdb's copy holds only in-frame clones and misses some; the assay was immunoSEQ multiplex PCR. Of about 45,000 clones listed, approximately 87% were seen once; the top ten hold under 1.5%. Specified time point: peak reinfection, 3 to 8 weeks after reinfection detection. TCR sequencing was done directly ex vivo on sorted cells, without expansion in vitro. Worth noting for this clone: What it binds is unknown.

V gave up 1 base and J gave up 3 bases, with 12 bases separating them. The CDR3 covers 15 residues. Germline V gene data show CDR1 as MNHEY and CDR2 as SMNVEV (reference sequence). The sample was naive CD8+ T cells sorted from blood. The V gene is TRBV27, the J gene TRBJ1-1; tentative D call: TRBD1 (5 bases). This TCR was sampled from a man between 18 and 35 years old with hepatitis C virus infection. CDR3 DNA: TGTGCCAGCAGTTTATACGGCAGGGAGGACACTGAAGCTTTCTTT. It encodes CASSLYGREDTEAFF.